These 28 T cell receptor beta chains were sequenced from one sample in a study of T cells in Graves' hyperthyroidism and ophthalmopathy. TCR beta CDR3 region amplification was performed from RNA transcripts. Initially, a first-round RT-PCR of the TCR CDR3 employed the HTBI primer set. One entry per CDR3 protein results from TCRdb running MiXCR on the multiplex PCR reads. The sample records 400,000 to 550,000 distinct CDR3 sequences, approximately 15% being singletons. Sequencing was performed on blood. The receptors shown here come from a woman aged 18-29 years with Graves' hyperthyroidism.

This clonotype appeared many times. The chain has TRBV12-3 or TRBV12-4 and TRBJ1-2, with 8 bases identical to TRBD1. The CDR3 is made up of 14 amino acids. The trim removed 3 bases at V and 9 bases at J, leaving 9 bases unmatched. CDR3 amino acids: CASSLQTGADSYTF. The CDR3 DNA is TGTGCCAGCAGTTTGCAGACAGGGGCAGATAGCTACACCTTC.

Details on this clonotype: At one end, the junction sequence differs from germline, possibly due to a read error. This chain joins TRBV7-7 and TRBJ2-7; D is ambiguous. The CDR3 is made up of 11 amino acids. In germline, CDR1 is SSHAT, CDR2 FNYEAQ (reference sequence). DNA for the CDR3: TGTGCTAGCAGTTCACGTTACGGGCAGTACTTC. This codes for CASSSRYGQYF. The complete variable domain, with remaining parts taken from reference TRBV7-7 and TRBJ2-7, reads GAGVSQSPRYKVTKRGQDVTLRCDPISSHATLYWYQQALGQGPEFLTYFNYEAQPDKSGLPSDRFSAERPEGSISTLTIQRTEQRDSAMYRCASSSRYGQYFGPGTRLTVT.

This clonotype was recorded many times. The rearrangement links TRBV7-9 to TRBJ1-1; D uncertain. Germline lookup yields CDR1 SEHNR and CDR2 FQNEAQ (reference sequence). The CDR3 has 13 amino acids. Trimming pared 1 base from V and 1 base from J, leaving 4 bases between. CDR3 in amino acids: CASSLEANTEAFF. CDR3 sequence (DNA): TGTGCCAGCAGCTTAGAGGCGAACACTGAAGCTTTCTTT.

The gene calls are TRBV6-5 and TRBJ1-6; no reliable D call. This CDR3 contains 19 residues. Germline CDR1 reads MNHEY; CDR2 reads SVGAGI. Trimming pared 0 bases from V and 0 bases from J, leaving 15 bases between. CDR3 DNA sequence: TGTGCCAGCAGTTACTCAGGACCCCGACTTAGCTCCTATAATTCACCCCTCCACTTT. Its translation is CASSYSGPRLSSYNSPLHF.

This clonotype was picked up many times. The rearrangement links TRBV29-1 to TRBJ1-2; 12 bases line up with TRBD1. Germline V gene lookup returns CDR1 SQVTM and CDR2 ANQGSEA. With V trimmed by 6 bases and J by 0 bases, 5 bases remained unmatched. The CDR3 is 15 amino acids. CDR3 coding DNA: TGCAGCGTCGCAGGGACAGGGGGCTCTAACTATGGCTACACCTTC. Protein: CSVAGTGGSNYGYTF.

The chain has TRBV24-1 and TRBJ1-2; maybe TRBD1 (6 bases). The V gene lost 3 bases and the J gene lost 4 bases, with 14 bases spanning the gap. Germline assignment: CDR1 KGHDR and CDR2 SFDVKD. This CDR3 is 15 amino acids long. The CDR3 DNA sequence: TGTGCCACCAGTGATGCGGGGACATCGTCCTATGGCTACACCTTC. This sequence encodes CATSDAGTSSYGYTF.

This clonotype was found many times. V and J are TRBV5-1 and TRBJ1-1, with 9 bases fitting TRBD1. The CDR3 runs 15 residues. From germline, CDR1 is SGHRS and CDR2 YFSETQ. J gave up 1 base and V 4 bases, and 5 bases lay outside the gene matches. In nucleotides, the CDR3 is TGCGCCAGCAGCCAAGGGACAGGGCGGAACACTGAAGCTTTCTTT. Encoded protein: CASSQGTGRNTEAFF.

This clonotype was detected ten times or more. The chain has TRBV28 and TRBJ2-1, with 11 bases identical to TRBD2. J lost 2 bases, V lost 5 bases, and 8 bases had no gene match. The CDR3 sequence is 17 residues long. Germline V gene data show CDR1 as MDHEN and CDR2 as SYDVKM. The CDR3 region has the DNA TGTGCCAGCAGTCGACCCGGGACTAGCGGACCCTACAATGAGCAGTTCTTC. This translates into CASSRPGTSGPYNEQFF.

This clonotype was picked up a small number of times. The rearrangement joins TRBV19 to TRBJ2-3; maybe TRBD2 (5 bases). The germline CDR1 and CDR2 sequences are LNHDA and SQIVND (reference sequence). Trimming cost V 4 bases and J 2 bases, with 13 bases left between them. CDR3 size: 15 residues. The DNA of the CDR3 is TGTGCCAGTAGTAGCGGGTCCTCCTACACAGATACGCAGTATTTT. It yields the protein CASSSGSSYTDTQYF.

This clonotype was counted at least ten times. This rearrangement joins TRBV20-1 to TRBJ2-1, with D maybe TRBD2 (6 bases). The CDR3 runs to 15 residues. Trimming shortened V by 4 bases and J by 6 bases, and 19 bases separated the two germline ends. The germline gives CDR1 DFQATT, CDR2 SNEGSKA (reference sequence). The CDR3 region has the DNA TGCAGTGCTACGACGGACTTTAGCGGACTCAATGAGCAGTTCTTC. Translation: CSATTDFSGLNEQFF.

The rearrangement links TRBV19 to TRBJ2-6, with D uncertain. CDR3 length: 11 amino acids. Germline CDR1 is LNHDA and CDR2 is SQIVND (reference sequence). V shed 6 bases and J shed 7 bases, with 4 bases lying between them. CDR3 in DNA: TGTGCCAGTAGAGGTGCCAACGTCCTGACTTTC. The encoded protein is CASRGANVLTF.

This chain connects TRBV6-5 to TRBJ2-3; TRBD1 is a possible D gene (6 bases). The germline V gene has CDR1 MNHEY and CDR2 SVGAGI. V was shortened by 2 bases and J by 5 bases, with 14 bases between the two germline ends. CDR3 length: 15 residues. CDR3 DNA sequence: TGTGCCAGCAGTTACAAGGCAGGGGATATAGATACGCAGTATTTT. Its translation: CASSYKAGDIDTQYF.

In its sample, this clonotype was seen many times. The genes are TRBV29-1 and TRBJ2-5; TRBD2 might be the D (6 bases). The V end was cut by 8 bases, the J end by 7 bases, with 8 bases between. CDR3 length equals 9 residues. In germline, CDR1 is SQVTM, CDR2 ANQGSEA. CDR3 DNA: TGCAGCACCGGGGGGACCCAGTACTTC. It specifies CSTGGTQYF.

This clonotype is a singleton in its sample. Since a much larger clone is just one base distant, this may be a read error. V is TRBV27 and J is TRBJ1-1; D is undetermined. Germline V CDR1 and CDR2: MNHEY, SMNVEV (reference sequence). The CDR3 is made up of 15 amino acids. Trimming stripped 4 bases from V and 0 bases from J, with 12 bases between. CDR3 in DNA: TGTGCCAGCAGTTCAAAGGCTACCATGAACACTGAAGCTTTCTTT. Translation: CASSSKATMNTEAFF.

This clonotype was picked up a small number of times. V and J are TRBV6-1 and TRBJ2-6; D is ambiguous. The V and J ends lost 5 bases and 1 base respectively, with 9 bases between them. Germline-derived CDR1 and CDR2 are MNHNS and SASEGT. The CDR3 loop spans 15 amino acids. The CDR3 DNA is TGTGCCAGCAGTTCTTTCAGGTCTGGGGCCAACGTCCTGACTTTC. Amino acid sequence: CASSSFRSGANVLTF.

V and J are TRBV9 and TRBJ2-1; TRBD2 matches at 8 bases. Germline assignment: CDR1 SGDLS and CDR2 YYNGEE. This CDR3 has 15 amino acids. Trimming at V came to 0 bases and at J to 9 bases, leaving 8 bases not matched to a gene. CDR3 sequence reads: CASSVDGTRYREQFF. The CDR3 nucleotides read TGTGCCAGCAGCGTAGATGGGACTAGGTATCGTGAGCAGTTCTTC.

This clonotype was observed at least ten times. The chain has TRBV2 and TRBJ2-3; TRBD2 might be the D (7 bases). This CDR3 region has 17 residues. Trimming pared 5 bases from V and 5 bases from J, leaving 23 bases between. Per the germline V gene, CDR1 is SNHLY and CDR2 is FYNNEI. The CDR3 region is CASSPRGTRGGGDTQYF. CDR3 DNA: TGTGCCAGCAGTCCGCGCGGGACAAGGGGGGGAGGAGATACGCAGTATTTT.

This clonotype has ten or more counts. This sequence joins TRBV5-8 and TRBJ1-1, with D perhaps TRBD1 (5 bases). Trimming took off 6 bases at V and 10 bases at J, with 7 bases between the two ends. The CDR3 contains 9 residues. Per germline, CDR1 SGHTS and CDR2 YDEGEE. In DNA, the CDR3 is TGTGCCAGCACTCAGGGAGCTTTCTTT. Translated, it gives CASTQGAFF.

This clonotype was recorded many times. This chain uses TRBV29-1 with TRBJ1-1, with a weak D call TRBD1 (6 bases). From germline, CDR1 is SQVTM and CDR2 ANQGSEA. V dropped 7 bases and J dropped 3 bases, with 12 bases sitting between them. The CDR3 loop spans 12 amino acids. This CDR3 is CSARTGHTEAFF. The CDR3 DNA is TGCAGCGCCCGAACAGGGCACACTGAAGCTTTCTTT.

This clonotype was seen many times. The V gene is TRBV7-3, the J gene TRBJ2-7; weak D call: TRBD2 (6 bases). Germline CDR1 SGHTA, CDR2 FQGTGA. The CDR3 has 16 residues. Trimming shortened V by 1 base and J by 6 bases, and 19 bases separated the two germline ends. For the CDR3, the DNA is TGTGCCAGCAGCTTAAAATCTGGGAGGACCCCTCGCGAGCAGTACTTC. Translating it yields CASSLKSGRTPREQYF.

This clonotype was observed a handful of times. The chain uses TRBV20-1 and TRBJ2-7; no clear D gene. The CDR3 extends over 11 amino acids. In germline, CDR1 is DFQATT, CDR2 SNEGSKA (reference sequence). Trimming cost V 4 bases and J 6 bases, with 10 bases left between them. As DNA, the CDR3 is TGCAGTGCTAACCTAGAAGGCGAGCAGTACGTC. Encoded protein: CSANLEGEQYV.

This clonotype was counted only a few times. CDR3 loop: CASSQPMNTEAFF. CDR3 coding DNA: TGCGCCAGCAGCCAACCCATGAACACTGAAGCTTTCTTT. This chain connects TRBV4-1 to TRBJ1-1; D gene unclear. The CDR3 spans 13 residues. CDR1 MGHRA and CDR2 YSYEKL come from the germline V gene. Trimming cost V 2 bases and J 0 bases, with 4 bases left between them.

This chain joins TRBV4-1 and TRBJ2-1, with 7 bases matching TRBD2. Looked up from germline, CDR1 is MGHRA and CDR2 is YSYEKL. V shed 0 bases and J 4 bases; nucleotides not matched to a gene: 21. CDR3 length: 21 amino acids. CDR3 sequence (DNA): TGCGCCAGCAGCCAAGATCCCCGGCAGGGAGGGCACCACCTTGGGTACAATGAGCAGTTCTTC. Translating gives CASSQDPRQGGHHLGYNEQFF.

The chain joins TRBV7-2 to TRBJ2-7; D not resolved. V was shortened by 4 bases and J by 3 bases, with 19 bases between the two germline ends. Germline assignment: CDR1 SGHTA and CDR2 FQGNSA. The CDR3 has 16 amino acids. The DNA for the CDR3 is TGTGCCAGCAGCTCCCTGGATCATAAGGCACTCTACGAGCAGTACTTC. Its protein is CASSSLDHKALYEQYF.

This clonotype showed up many times. The gene calls are TRBV30 and TRBJ2-2, with a weak D call TRBD2 (6 bases). This CDR3 has 14 residues. Germline V gives CDR1 GTSNPN, CDR2 SVGIG (reference sequence). V was shortened by 6 bases and J by 4 bases, with 15 bases between the two germline ends. The DNA for the CDR3 is TGTGCCTGCCCCGGGACTCCTAGCACCGGGGAGCTGTTTTTT. The encoded protein is CACPGTPSTGELFF.

Worth noting for this clonotype: A much larger clone sits a single nucleotide away, making a read error possible. The rearrangement joins TRBV6-2 or TRBV6-3 to TRBJ2-3, with 14 nucleotides matching TRBD2. The CDR3 consists of 17 residues. CDR1 and CDR2 from the germline V gene are MNHEY and SVGEGT. The CDR3: CASSWGLAGVPPDAQYF. As DNA, the CDR3 is TGTGCCAGCAGCTGGGGACTAGCGGGAGTCCCGCCAGATGCGCAGTATTTT.

The chain links TRBV2 to TRBJ2-7, with D hard to call. The CDR3 has 15 amino acids. Trimming shortened V by 2 bases and J by 3 bases, and 14 bases separated the two germline ends. Germline-derived CDR1 and CDR2 are SNHLY and FYNNEI. In nucleotides, the CDR3 is TGTGCCAGCAGTGAATTTCAAAACCCGGGCTACGAGCAGTACTTC. Its translation: CASSEFQNPGYEQYF.

This clonotype was recorded many times. This chain joins TRBV15 and TRBJ2-7; D gene ambiguous. The CDR3 is 12 residues long. V lost 0 bases to trimming and J lost 6 bases, with 6 bases between them. In germline, CDR1 is LNHNV, CDR2 YYDKDF (reference sequence). CDR3 sequence (DNA): TGTGCCACCAGCAGAGATCTATCCGAGCAGTACTTC. Translated: CATSRDLSEQYF.